This T cell receptor beta chain is drawn from a study of early stage breast cancer tumors. Study-level points and caveats: Compared with adjacent normal breast tissue, tumors showed roughly 2.5-fold greater T cell density and higher clonality.

Here immunoSEQ multiplex PCR was the method, and the copy in TCRdb shows in-frame clones only, minus some. Of some 21,000 clones listed, 76% are singletons. The J segment lost 10 bases and the V segment lost 6 bases, leaving 9 bases of the junction unmatched. There are 14 residues in the CDR3. Germline-derived CDR1 and CDR2 are LNHDA and SQIVND (reference sequence). This clone was seen a handful of times. Its antigen remains unknown. The chain is built from TRBV19 and TRBJ1-6, with 7 bases aligning to TRBD1. Sample: blood. This clonotype originated in a person aged 55 to 75 with breast cancer. The CDR3 sequence: CASSRQGKGSPLHF. In DNA, the CDR3 is TGTGCCAGTAGCAGACAGGGTAAAGGATCACCCCTCCACTTT.